This passage covers 26 T cell receptor beta chains from one sample sequenced in a study of control samples from healthy donors and cancer patients. Sequencing was performed with immunoSEQ multiplex PCR; in TCRdb, only in-frame clones are kept and a portion is missing. The sample lists tens of thousands of clones; 70% to 90% were seen once. Sequencing used PBMCs. The source of these receptors is an older woman with head and neck cancer.

The chain has TRBV11-3 and TRBJ2-2; 10 positions match TRBD1. With 5 bases clipped from V and 5 bases from J, the junction kept 8 bases outside the gene matches. The CDR3 totals 16 residues. Germline V CDR1 and CDR2: SGHNT, YENEEA. The CDR3: CASSPRDRGGTGELFF. In DNA, the CDR3 is TGTGCCAGCAGCCCACGGGACAGGGGAGGAACCGGGGAGCTGTTTTTT.

The chain carries TRBV7-2 and TRBJ2-7; the D gene could be TRBD1 or TRBD2 (5 bases each). The CDR3 extends over 15 amino acids. The V end lost 2 bases, the J end lost 4 bases, and 15 bases lay between the germline ends. Germline CDR1 is SGHTA and CDR2 is FQGNSA. The chain's CDR3 is CASSLYGGEQYEQYF. CDR3 in DNA: TGTGCCAGCAGCTTATATGGGGGAGAACAGTACGAGCAGTACTTC.

The V gene is TRBV28, the J gene TRBJ1-1, with D possibly matching TRBD1 (5 bases). This CDR3 region has 14 residues. Germline V gene sequence: CDR1 MDHEN, CDR2 SYDVKM. V shed 6 bases and J shed 4 bases, with 15 bases lying between them. DNA of the CDR3: TGTGCCAGCAGCACCCGGCGGGGGGTCACTGAAGCTTTCTTT. Encoded protein: CASSTRRGVTEAFF.

V and J are TRBV28 and TRBJ1-2; D unclear. The CDR3 contains 16 residues. CDR1 is MDHEN, CDR2 SYDVKM, per germline. The V end lost 2 bases, the J end lost 4 bases, and 17 bases lay between the germline ends. CDR3 nucleotides: TGTGCCAGCAGTTTACCGACAACCCTACCGATCTATGGCTACACCTTC. Translation: CASSLPTTLPIYGYTF.

V gene TRBV7-9 combines with J gene TRBJ2-5; D gene unclear. Germline CDR1 is SEHNR and CDR2 is FQNEAQ (reference sequence). Trimming took off 4 bases at V and 4 bases at J, with 4 bases between the two ends. The CDR3 consists of 11 residues. As DNA, the CDR3 is TGTGCCAGCAGCTCCGTAGAGACCCAGTACTTC. It translates to CASSSVETQYF.

This chain connects TRBV6-2 or TRBV6-3 to TRBJ2-1; no firm D call. V lost 6 bases, J lost 6 bases, and 9 bases lay in between. The CDR3 spans 12 residues. The germline V gene has CDR1 MNHEY and CDR2 SVGEGT. This CDR3 is CASSQRSNEQFF. The CDR3 nucleotides read TGTGCCAGCAGCCAGAGAAGCAATGAGCAGTTCTTC.

V is TRBV6-2 or TRBV6-3 and J is TRBJ2-1; unclear D gene. Trimming stripped 1 base from V and 9 bases from J, with 13 bases between. Germline V gene data show CDR1 as MNHEY and CDR2 as SVGEGT. The CDR3 sequence is 14 residues long. Written as DNA, the CDR3 is TGTGCCAGCAGTTACTGTCACCTAATCTGTGAGCAGTTCTTC. Translation gives CASSYCHLICEQFF.

This chain links TRBV7-9 with TRBJ1-2; TRBD1 might be the D (5 bases). Germline loops: CDR1 SEHNR, CDR2 FQNEAQ (reference sequence). This CDR3 is built from 14 residues. Between the trimmed V and J ends, which lost 4 bases and 2 bases, there was a span of 11 bases. The chain's CDR3 is CASSYSTVNYGYTF. In nucleotides, the CDR3 is TGTGCCAGCAGCTACTCGACAGTCAACTATGGCTACACCTTC.

The rearrangement links TRBV28 to TRBJ1-3; 7 bases match TRBD1. The CDR3 extends over 15 amino acids. The junction had 7 bases not matched to a gene; V was cut back by 2 bases and J by 6 bases. CDR1 is MDHEN and CDR2 is SYDVKM in the germline V gene. CDR3 residues: CASSLPQGIINTIYF. Written as DNA, the CDR3 is TGTGCCAGCAGTTTACCACAGGGGATTATAAACACCATATATTTT.

V usage is TRBV2 and J usage is TRBJ1-4; 10 nucleotides agree with TRBD1. With 5 bases clipped from V and 7 bases from J, the junction kept 10 bases outside the gene matches. The CDR3 sequence is 16 residues long. The germline gives CDR1 SNHLY, CDR2 FYNNEI. The CDR3 DNA sequence: TGTGCCAGCAGTACCGGACGACAGGGGGCTTTTGAAAAACTGTTTTTT. Translated, it gives CASSTGRQGAFEKLFF.

This chain uses TRBV5-1 with TRBJ2-7; D unresolved. Germline assignment: CDR1 SGHRS and CDR2 YFSETQ. The V gene lost 0 bases and the J gene lost 6 bases, with 10 bases spanning the gap. The CDR3 has 13 residues. CDR3 protein: CASSLGVSGEQYF. The DNA for the CDR3 is TGCGCCAGCAGCTTGGGGGTATCCGGCGAGCAGTACTTC.

The CDR3 region has the DNA TGTGCCAGTAGTATTGAGCGGACCTCCTACAATGAGCAGTTCTTC. It translates to CASSIERTSYNEQFF. The rearrangement links TRBV19 to TRBJ2-1; possibly TRBD2 for D (5 bases). This CDR3 spans 15 amino acids. Trimming pared 3 bases from V and 0 bases from J, leaving 9 bases between. Germline V gene lookup returns CDR1 LNHDA and CDR2 SQIVND (reference sequence).

This clone was seen more than once but under ten times. The chain couples TRBV6-4 to TRBJ1-1; D ambiguous. The CDR3 covers 13 residues. Trimming took off 5 bases at V and 0 bases at J, with 7 bases between the two ends. The germline V gene encodes CDR1 MRHNA and CDR2 SNTAGT. For the CDR3, the DNA is TGTGCCAGCAGTCCACAGATGAACACTGAAGCTTTCTTT. Translation: CASSPQMNTEAFF.

The chain has TRBV5-1 and TRBJ1-1; D remains unclear. Germline values: CDR1 SGHRS, CDR2 YFSETQ. V was trimmed by 2 bases and J by 1 base, leaving 9 bases between them. The CDR3 sequence is 14 residues long. This CDR3 reads CASSLDNGNTEAFF. The CDR3 nucleotides read TGCGCCAGCAGCTTAGACAACGGGAACACTGAAGCTTTCTTT.

V and J are TRBV28 and TRBJ2-7, with unresolved D. CDR1 is MDHEN, CDR2 SYDVKM, per germline. The V end lost 3 bases, the J end lost 0 bases, and 6 bases lay between the germline ends. CDR3 length equals 13 residues. CDR3: CASSLPHSYEQYF. CDR3 coding DNA: TGTGCCAGCAGTTTGCCTCACTCCTACGAGCAGTACTTC.

The chain employs TRBV29-1 and TRBJ2-7, with a tentative D call TRBD1 (6 bases). The CDR3 covers 19 residues. V was clipped by 2 bases and J by 0 bases, with 26 bases between them. Looked up from germline, CDR1 is SQVTM and CDR2 is ANQGSEA. The CDR3 region is CSVELGGGPGSSHSYEQYF. CDR3 DNA: TGCAGCGTTGAACTTGGGGGCGGTCCTGGGAGCTCTCACTCCTACGAGCAGTACTTC.

The rearrangement uses TRBV28 and TRBJ1-5, with a possible D match to TRBD1 (6 bases). Trimming cost V 1 base and J 7 bases, with 23 bases left between them. Per the germline V gene, CDR1 is MDHEN and CDR2 is SYDVKM. This CDR3 is built from 18 residues. The CDR3 region is CASSLLPALITGWQPQHF. The CDR3 coding sequence is TGTGCCAGCAGTTTATTGCCCGCCCTTATAACAGGGTGGCAGCCCCAGCATTTT.

This chain connects TRBV19 to TRBJ1-5, with a possible D match to TRBD1 (6 bases). Germline V gene sequence: CDR1 LNHDA, CDR2 SQIVND (reference sequence). V lost 4 bases to trimming and J lost 6 bases, with 13 bases between them. This CDR3 spans 14 amino acids. The CDR3 protein is CASSTHRDGQPQHF. For the CDR3, the DNA is TGTGCCAGTAGTACACACAGGGATGGTCAGCCCCAGCATTTT.

V and J are TRBV28 and TRBJ2-1, with 11 bases fitting TRBD1. CDR3 length equals 14 residues. Trimming at V came to 7 bases and at J to 7 bases, leaving 6 bases not matched to a gene. Germline V gene sequence: CDR1 MDHEN, CDR2 SYDVKM. CDR3 amino acids: CASKRGTGGNEQFF. The CDR3 DNA reads as TGTGCCAGCAAGCGCGGGACAGGGGGAAATGAGCAGTTCTTC. Looking up the rest from reference TRBV28 and TRBJ2-1 gives the full variable domain: DVKVTQSSRYLVKRTGEKVFLECVQDMDHENMFWYRQDPGLGLRLIYFSYDVKMKEKGDIPEGYSVSREKKERFSLILESASTNQTSMYLCASKRGTGGNEQFFGPGTRLTVL.

The V call is TRBV2, the J call TRBJ2-5; D may be TRBD1 (6 bases). Germline V gene data show CDR1 as SNHLY and CDR2 as FYNNEI. This CDR3 has 14 amino acids. Between the trimmed V and J ends, which lost 10 bases and 2 bases, there was a span of 17 bases. DNA for the CDR3: TGTGCCACCAGGGGCCCGAAAAGTCAAGAGACCCAGTACTTC. Translating it yields CATRGPKSQETQYF.

This sequence joins TRBV7-2 and TRBJ2-5; 7 nucleotides match TRBD1. V trimming: 5 bases; J trimming: 2 bases; junction bases outside the gene matches: 2. Per the germline V gene, CDR1 is SGHTA and CDR2 is FQGNSA. The CDR3 has 13 amino acids. CDR3 sequence reads: CASSRGQQETQYF. CDR3 sequence (DNA): TGTGCCAGCAGCCGGGGACAGCAAGAGACCCAGTACTTC.

The chain recombines TRBV19 with TRBJ2-7; tentative D call: TRBD2 (5 bases). The CDR3 consists of 14 residues. CDR1 is LNHDA, CDR2 SQIVND, per germline (reference sequence). V was pared by 7 bases and J by 0 bases, with 13 bases between. The CDR3 is CASKERGASYEQYF. The CDR3 coding sequence is TGTGCCAGTAAAGAACGGGGAGCCTCCTACGAGCAGTACTTC.

This rearrangement joins TRBV6-5 to TRBJ1-4, with D perhaps TRBD1 (6 bases). The V and J ends lost 6 bases and 3 bases respectively, with 11 bases between them. The length of the CDR3 is 14 residues. The germline gives CDR1 MNHEY, CDR2 SVGAGI. CDR3 coding DNA: TGTGCCAGCAGCATCAGGGGTTCTAATGAAAAACTGTTTTTT. As protein: CASSIRGSNEKLFF.

The CDR3 DNA sequence: TGTGCCAGCAGTTATTCTCTAGCGGGAGGTCCCCACGAGCAGTACTTC. It specifies CASSYSLAGGPHEQYF. The V gene is TRBV6-2 or TRBV6-3, the J gene TRBJ2-7; TRBD2 agrees at 11 bases. In germline, CDR1 is MNHEY, CDR2 SVGEGT. J lost 5 bases, V lost 3 bases, and 9 bases had no gene match. The CDR3 length is 16 residues.

The V gene is TRBV7-2, the J gene TRBJ1-2, with 9 bases fitting TRBD1. Germline lookup yields CDR1 SGHTA and CDR2 FQGNSA. Losses at the gene ends were 6 bases for V and 9 bases for J; bases not matched to a gene: 11. This CDR3 is 14 amino acids long. The CDR3 DNA follows: TGTGCCAGCAGGGTTGGGACAGGGTTTAAAAGCTACACCTTC. It specifies CASRVGTGFKSYTF.

V usage is TRBV7-9 and J usage is TRBJ2-7; 8 bases align to TRBD2. The CDR3 contains 17 residues. Per the germline V gene, CDR1 is SEHNR and CDR2 is FQNEAQ (reference sequence). V was pared by 3 bases and J by 0 bases, with 10 bases of the junction left unmatched. The CDR3 spells CASSFGSGSDSSYEQYF. CDR3 in DNA: TGTGCCAGCAGCTTCGGGAGCGGGAGCGATAGCTCCTACGAGCAGTACTTC.